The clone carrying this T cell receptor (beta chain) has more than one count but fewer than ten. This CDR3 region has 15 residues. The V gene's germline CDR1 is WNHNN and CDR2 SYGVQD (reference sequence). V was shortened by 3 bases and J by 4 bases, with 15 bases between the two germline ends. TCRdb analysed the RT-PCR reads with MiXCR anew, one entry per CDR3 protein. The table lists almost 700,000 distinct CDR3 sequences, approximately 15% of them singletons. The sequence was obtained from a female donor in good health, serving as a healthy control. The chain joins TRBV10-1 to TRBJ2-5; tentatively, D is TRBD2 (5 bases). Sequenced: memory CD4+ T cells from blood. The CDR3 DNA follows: TGCGCCAGCAGTGAACATGTGGGAGTGGGAGAGACCCAGTACTTC. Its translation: CASSEHVGVGETQYF.